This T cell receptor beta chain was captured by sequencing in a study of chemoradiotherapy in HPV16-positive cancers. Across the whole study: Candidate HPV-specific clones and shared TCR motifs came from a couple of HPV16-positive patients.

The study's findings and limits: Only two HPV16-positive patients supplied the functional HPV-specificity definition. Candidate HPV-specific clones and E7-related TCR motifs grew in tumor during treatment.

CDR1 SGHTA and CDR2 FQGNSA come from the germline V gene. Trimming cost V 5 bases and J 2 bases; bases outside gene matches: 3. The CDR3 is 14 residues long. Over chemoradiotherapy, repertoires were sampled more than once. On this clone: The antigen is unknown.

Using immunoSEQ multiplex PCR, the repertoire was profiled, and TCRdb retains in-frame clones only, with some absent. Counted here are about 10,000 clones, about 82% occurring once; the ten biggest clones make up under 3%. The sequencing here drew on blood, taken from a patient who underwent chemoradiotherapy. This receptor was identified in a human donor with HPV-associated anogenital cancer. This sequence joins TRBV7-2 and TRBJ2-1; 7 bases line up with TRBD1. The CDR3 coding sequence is TGTGCCAGCAGCGTCGGGACAGCCTACAATGAGCAGTTCTTC. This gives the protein CASSVGTAYNEQFF.